This entry lists 22 T cell receptor beta chains sequenced from one sample in a study of spatial heterogeneity in lung cancer. TCRdb independently ran MiXCR on the 5' RACE reads; one entry per CDR3 protein. The profile shows 40,000 to 45,000 distinct CDR3 sequences, about 6.7% of them singletons. Noted time point: sample taken at primary tumor resection. Sequencing was performed on whole RNA extracted from tumor and nontumor lung tissue, or from frozen PBMC, and the material was left unsorted. Specimen: PBMCs, collected at surgery. The receptors originated from a female donor with early-stage non-small cell lung cancer.

There are a few counts of this clonotype. V is TRBV6-6 and J is TRBJ2-5; TRBD2 might be the D (7 bases). Trimming cost V 7 bases and J 1 base, with 16 bases left between them. The CDR3 is 15 residues long. Germline values: CDR1 MNHNY, CDR2 SVGAGI (reference sequence). CDR3 region: CASMDARGPQETQYF. CDR3 sequence (DNA): TGTGCCAGCATGGACGCGCGGGGGCCCCAAGAGACCCAGTACTTC.

This clonotype was observed at least ten times. The chain employs TRBV10-2 and TRBJ1-1; D is ambiguous. Germline V gene sequence: CDR1 WSHSY, CDR2 SAAADI. CDR3 length equals 13 residues. V shed 0 bases and J shed 5 bases, with 7 bases lying between them. The CDR3 here is CASSESMGTEAFF. CDR3 sequence (DNA): TGCGCCAGCAGTGAGTCGATGGGGACTGAAGCTTTCTTT.

This clonotype was detected ten times or more. CDR3 nucleotides: TGTGCCAGCAGCCCTCACGGCGGGGGTGAGACCCAGTACTTC. This sequence encodes CASSPHGGGETQYF. The chain has TRBV7-3 and TRBJ2-5; 7 nucleotides align to TRBD2. The germline V gene encodes CDR1 SGHTA and CDR2 FQGTGA. The CDR3 consists of 14 residues. After removal of 5 bases from V and 5 bases from J, the junction contained 8 bases not matched to a gene.

V is TRBV11-1 and J is TRBJ1-1; D is possibly TRBD1 (6 bases). The CDR3 totals 15 residues. Trimming cost V 5 bases and J 4 bases, with 17 bases left between them. From germline, CDR1 is SGHAT and CDR2 FQDESV (reference sequence). The DNA of the CDR3 is TGTGCCAGCAGCCCAACGACGAGGGGGTTCACTGAAGCTTTCTTT. It yields the protein CASSPTTRGFTEAFF.

This clonotype turned up a few times. V gene TRBV6-1 combines with J gene TRBJ2-7; D is perhaps TRBD1 or TRBD2 (7 bases each). This CDR3 contains 14 residues. Trimming removed 8 bases from V and 2 bases from J, with 16 bases in between. Per the germline V gene, CDR1 is MNHNS and CDR2 is SASEGT. The CDR3 region has the DNA TGTGCCAGCCATCCCAGGGGGGGCCCCTACGAGCAGTACTTC. As protein: CASHPRGGPYEQYF.

V usage is TRBV6-6 and J usage is TRBJ1-5; no definite D call. The CDR3 is 15 residues long. V was shortened by 0 bases and J by 1 base, with 7 bases between the two germline ends. Germline CDR1 is MNHNY and CDR2 is SVGAGI (reference sequence). CDR3 in amino acids: CASSYSVVSNQPQHF. CDR3 sequence (DNA): TGTGCCAGCAGTTACTCGGTGGTGAGCAATCAGCCCCAGCATTTT.

Only a few counts were recorded for this clonotype. The J gene is TRBJ2-5, the V gene TRBV5-1; D is perhaps TRBD1 (6 bases). CDR1 and CDR2 from the germline V gene are SGHRS and YFSETQ. The CDR3 extends over 12 amino acids. V was cut by 7 bases and J by 0 bases, with 7 bases left in between. This CDR3 is CASRDNQETQYF. The CDR3 coding sequence is TGCGCCAGCCGGGACAACCAAGAGACCCAGTACTTC.

This clonotype was detected many times. The chain carries TRBV4-3 and TRBJ1-4, with D possibly matching TRBD1 (6 bases). This CDR3 region has 14 residues. From germline, CDR1 is LGHNA and CDR2 YSLEER. The ends were cut back, 4 bases at V and 3 bases at J, with 9 bases in the middle. CDR3 sequence reads: CASSPTGPNEKLFF. Here the CDR3 DNA reads TGCGCCAGCAGCCCGACAGGCCCTAATGAAAAACTGTTTTTT.

This clonotype was found many times. The chain combines TRBV6-2 or TRBV6-3 with TRBJ2-7, with 9 bases that match TRBD1. Trimming at V came to 6 bases and at J to 6 bases, leaving 12 bases not matched to a gene. The CDR3 is 15 residues long. Germline V gene lookup returns CDR1 MNHEY and CDR2 SVGEGT. As DNA, the CDR3 is TGTGCCAGCAGCCTGTCCAGGACAGGGGCCCTCGAGCAGTACTTC. Encoded protein: CASSLSRTGALEQYF.

This clonotype has at least ten counts. This chain joins TRBV11-2 and TRBJ2-1; D is possibly TRBD2 (6 bases). Trimming left V 3 bases short and J 0 bases short, with 9 bases between. The CDR3 covers 15 residues. CDR1 is SGHAT and CDR2 is FQNNGV in the germline V gene. The DNA for the CDR3 is TGTGCCAGCAGCTTCCGGCGGGACTCCTACAATGAGCAGTTCTTC. This sequence encodes CASSFRRDSYNEQFF.

This clonotype was seen at least ten times. The rearrangement uses TRBV29-1 and TRBJ2-5; 9 bases fit TRBD1. The CDR3 spans 18 residues. Germline V gives CDR1 SQVTM, CDR2 ANQGSEA. The ends lost 5 bases at V and 5 bases at J; junction bases unmatched: 21. CDR3: CSVTDRGSFLDPGETQYF. CDR3 coding DNA: TGCAGCGTTACAGACAGGGGGAGCTTTTTGGACCCCGGGGAGACCCAGTACTTC.

This clonotype has at least ten counts. The chain links TRBV7-2 to TRBJ2-5; unclear D gene. Germline-derived CDR1 and CDR2 are SGHTA and FQGNSA. V was shortened by 1 base and J by 1 base, with 10 bases between the two germline ends. The CDR3 length is 15 residues. CDR3 sequence reads: CASSLVSSLQETQYF. The CDR3 DNA sequence: TGTGCCAGCAGCTTAGTATCGTCACTCCAAGAGACCCAGTACTTC.

This clonotype has at least ten counts. The V and J genes are TRBV28 and TRBJ1-5, with 9 bases identical to TRBD1. Germline values: CDR1 MDHEN, CDR2 SYDVKM. The CDR3 runs 13 residues. V shed 6 bases, J shed 7 bases, and the junction held 4 bases outside the gene matches. The CDR3 reads CASSDRGDQPQHF. The CDR3 DNA is TGTGCCAGCAGCGACAGGGGGGACCAGCCCCAGCATTTT.

This clonotype was picked up many times. The J gene is TRBJ2-7, the V gene TRBV29-1, with D possibly being TRBD2 (6 bases). V lost 5 bases to trimming and J lost 3 bases, with 11 bases between them. Germline V gene sequence: CDR1 SQVTM, CDR2 ANQGSEA. The CDR3 has 12 amino acids. The CDR3 DNA is TGCAGCGTTACGGGGGAAGGCTACGAGCAGTACTTC. Its translation is CSVTGEGYEQYF.

This clonotype was detected many times. The rearrangement links TRBV3-1 to TRBJ1-4; possibly TRBD1 for D (5 bases). The germline V and J ends were trimmed by 3 bases and 6 bases, with 11 bases remaining between them. CDR1 is LGHDT and CDR2 is YNNKEL in the germline V gene (reference sequence). CDR3 length equals 14 residues. CDR3 in amino acids: CASSQQAGDEKLFF. CDR3 in DNA: TGTGCCAGCAGCCAGCAAGCGGGGGATGAAAAACTGTTTTTT.

The table lists this clonotype with many counts. The chain uses TRBV5-1 and TRBJ2-5, with 9 bases lining up with TRBD1. Trimming took 2 bases from V and 4 from J; bases not matched to a gene: 3. This CDR3 spans 14 amino acids. Germline V gene lookup returns CDR1 SGHRS and CDR2 YFSETQ. The CDR3 here is CASSLPTGGETQYF. The CDR3 region has the DNA TGCGCCAGCAGCTTACCGACAGGGGGAGAGACCCAGTACTTC.

This clonotype was picked up many times. The chain has TRBV27 and TRBJ2-3; D is ambiguous. CDR3 size: 13 residues. The V end lost 5 bases, the J end lost 4 bases, and 10 bases lay between the germline ends. Per the germline V gene, CDR1 is MNHEY and CDR2 is SMNVEV (reference sequence). The DNA of the CDR3 is TGTGCCAGCAGTCACATAAGAGCAGATACGCAGTATTTT. It codes for CASSHIRADTQYF.

At least ten counts were recorded for this clonotype. The genes are TRBV4-1 and TRBJ1-1, with a possible D match to TRBD1 (6 bases). Trimming cost V 1 base and J 10 bases, with 16 bases left between them. Germline V gene sequence: CDR1 MGHRA, CDR2 YSYEKL. The CDR3 sequence is 14 residues long. The CDR3: CASSQVLQGPRAFF. CDR3 sequence (DNA): TGCGCCAGCAGCCAAGTACTACAGGGACCGAGAGCTTTCTTT.

Ten or more counts support this clonotype. The chain carries TRBV7-2 and TRBJ1-5, with D uncertain. The CDR3 has 12 amino acids. The germline gives CDR1 SGHTA, CDR2 FQGNSA. V was pared by 5 bases and J by 6 bases, with 8 bases between. The CDR3 DNA reads TGTGCCAGCAGCCCGAGTGGTCAGCCCCAGCATTTT. Translated, it gives CASSPSGQPQHF.

There are many counts of this clonotype. The rearrangement links TRBV27 to TRBJ1-2; 9 bases fit TRBD1. V lost 0 bases to trimming and J lost 0 bases; unmatched junction nucleotides: 5. CDR1 is MNHEY, CDR2 SMNVEV, per germline (reference sequence). CDR3 length: 17 amino acids. CDR3 sequence reads: CASSLSHGTGTNYGYTF. CDR3 DNA: TGTGCCAGCAGTTTATCGCATGGGACAGGGACTAACTATGGCTACACCTTC.

V gene TRBV20-1 combines with J gene TRBJ2-7, with D hard to call. The V end was cut by 0 bases, the J end by 7 bases, with 13 bases between. The CDR3 runs to 13 residues. Germline loops: CDR1 DFQATT, CDR2 SNEGSKA (reference sequence). The CDR3 DNA follows: TGCAGTGCTAGAGATCCCCTGGTCTGGGAGCAGTACTTC. Protein: CSARDPLVWEQYF.

This clonotype appeared a few times. The V call is TRBV6-6, the J call TRBJ1-2; 9 bases line up with TRBD1. The V gene end was trimmed by 2 bases and the J gene end by 3 bases; junction bases not matched to a gene: 10. The germline gives CDR1 MNHNY, CDR2 SVGAGI (reference sequence). This CDR3 comprises 17 residues. The CDR3 sequence is CASSYQALTGGDYGYTF. The CDR3 nucleotides are TGTGCCAGCAGTTACCAAGCCCTGACAGGGGGTGACTATGGCTACACCTTC.